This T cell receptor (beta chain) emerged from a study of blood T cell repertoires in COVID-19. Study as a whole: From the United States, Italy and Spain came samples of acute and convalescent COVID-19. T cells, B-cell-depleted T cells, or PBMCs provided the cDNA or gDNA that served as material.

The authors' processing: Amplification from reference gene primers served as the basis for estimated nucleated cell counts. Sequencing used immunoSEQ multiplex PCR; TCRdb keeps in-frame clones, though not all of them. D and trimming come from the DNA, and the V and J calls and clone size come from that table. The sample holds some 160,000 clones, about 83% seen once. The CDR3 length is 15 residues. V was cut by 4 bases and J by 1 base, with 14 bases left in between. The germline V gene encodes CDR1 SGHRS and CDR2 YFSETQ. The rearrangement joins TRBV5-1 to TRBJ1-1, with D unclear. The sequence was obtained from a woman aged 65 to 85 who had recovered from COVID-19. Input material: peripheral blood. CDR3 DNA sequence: TGCGCCAGCAGCCTCCCAAAATCCGGGAACACTGAAGCTTTCTTT. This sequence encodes CASSLPKSGNTEAFF.